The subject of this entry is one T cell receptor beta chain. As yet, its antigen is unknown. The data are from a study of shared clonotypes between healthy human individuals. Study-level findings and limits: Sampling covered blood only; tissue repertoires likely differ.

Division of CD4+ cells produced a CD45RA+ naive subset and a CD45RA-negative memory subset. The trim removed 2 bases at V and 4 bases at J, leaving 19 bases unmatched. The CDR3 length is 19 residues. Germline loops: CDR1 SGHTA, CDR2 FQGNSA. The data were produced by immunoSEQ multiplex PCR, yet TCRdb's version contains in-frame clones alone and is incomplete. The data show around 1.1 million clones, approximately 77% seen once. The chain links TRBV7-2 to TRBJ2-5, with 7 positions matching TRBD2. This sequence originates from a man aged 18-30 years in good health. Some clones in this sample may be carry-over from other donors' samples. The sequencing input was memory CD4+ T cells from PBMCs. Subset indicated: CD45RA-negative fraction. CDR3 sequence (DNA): TGTGCCAGCAGCTTAAGTTTTGGGCCCTACCAGGGAGGGGTAGAGACCCAGTACTTC. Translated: CASSLSFGPYQGGVETQYF.